This is a list of T cell receptor beta chains from one sample in a study of T-cell memory formation after mild COVID-19. TCRdb re-analysed the 5' RACE reads in MiXCR, keeping a single row per CDR3 protein. The sample yields around 530,000 distinct CDR3 sequences, about 20% seen once. Specimen: PBMCs or a T cell subset sorted from them (not recorded which). The receptors were gathered from an adult woman who had mild COVID-19 (a few samples of this study predate the infection). Cell type and time point are not known. The CDR3 runs from the conserved cysteine through the conserved F or W. D genes are given only for firm matches. Clone size is not always given. Where it is, it says once, few, many or a class for expanded clones.

CDR3 protein	CDR3 DNA	V gene	D gene	CDR3 length	J gene	clone size
CASSQDAGQGAVGYGYTF	TGCGCCAGCAGCCAAGATGCGGGGCAGGGGGCAGTTGGCTATGGCTACACCTTC	TRBV4-1	TRBD1	18	TRBJ1-2	NA
CASSLEVGGLEQFF	TGTGCCAGCAGCTTAGAGGTCGGGGGGCTGGAGCAGTTCTTC	TRBV11-3	NA	14	TRBJ2-1	NA
CASSLGSVNTEAFF	TGTGCCAGCAGCTTGGGGTCAGTTAACACTGAAGCTTTCTTT	TRBV5-5	NA	14	TRBJ1-1	NA
CASSTDRVYNEQFF	TGTGCCAGCAGCACGGACAGGGTCTACAATGAGCAGTTCTTC	TRBV7-9	TRBD1	14	TRBJ2-1	few
CASSPYGTGDYGYTF	TGTGCCAGCAGCCCCTACGGGACAGGGGACTATGGCTACACCTTC	TRBV7-9	TRBD1	15	TRBJ1-2	NA
CASSPIGLRGEAFF	TGTGCCAGCAGCCCCATCGGCCTACGGGGTGAAGCTTTCTTT	TRBV6-2/TRBV6-3	NA	14	TRBJ1-1	NA
CSAREASGRSIYNEQFF	TGCAGTGCTAGAGAGGCTAGCGGACGCTCAATATACAATGAGCAGTTCTTC	TRBV20-1	TRBD2	17	TRBJ2-1	many
CASSTRLAGFTDTQYF	TGTGCCAGCAGTACCAGACTAGCGGGATTTACAGATACGCAGTATTTT	TRBV6-5	TRBD2	16	TRBJ2-3	NA
CASSLAGWAQETQYF	TGCGCCAGCAGCTTGGCGGGGTGGGCCCAAGAGACCCAGTACTTC	TRBV5-1	NA	15	TRBJ2-5	many
CASRLGYGYTF	TGTGCCAGCCGATTAGGGTATGGCTACACCTTC	TRBV6-5	NA	11	TRBJ1-2	few
CASSPYHVAQYF	TGTGCCAGCTCACCGTATCATGTTGCGCAGTATTTT	TRBV18	NA	12	TRBJ2-3	NA
CASSEFASGRAGGYEQYF	TGTGCCAGCAGTGAATTTGCTAGCGGGAGGGCCGGGGGATACGAGCAGTACTTC	TRBV25-1	TRBD2	18	TRBJ2-7	few
CASSPLTGGYNEQFF	TGCGCCAGCAGCCCTTTGACGGGGGGCTACAATGAGCAGTTCTTC	TRBV5-1	TRBD2	15	TRBJ2-1	NA
CASSSPGLASYEQYF	TGTGCCAGCAGTTCGCCGGGACTAGCTTCCTACGAGCAGTACTTC	TRBV6-2/TRBV6-3	TRBD2	15	TRBJ2-7	many
CASSRTHFPPYGYTF	TGTGCCAGCTCCAGGACTCATTTTCCGCCTTATGGCTACACCTTC	TRBV25-1	NA	15	TRBJ1-2	NA
CASSSYNRGTGELFF	TGCGCCAGCAGCAGTTATAACAGGGGAACCGGGGAGCTGTTTTTT	TRBV5-1	TRBD1	15	TRBJ2-2	few
CASSQSGRRADTQYF	TGTGCCAGCAGTCAGAGCGGGAGACGTGCAGATACGCAGTATTTT	TRBV6-1	TRBD2	15	TRBJ2-3	NA
CASSLWQGTDTQYF	TGTGCCAGCAGCTTATGGCAGGGCACAGATACGCAGTATTTT	TRBV7-2	NA	14	TRBJ2-3	NA
CAISEGHEQYF	TGTGCCATCAGTGAGGGACATGAGCAGTACTTC	TRBV10-3	NA	11	TRBJ2-7	NA
CSARDQLAGSVYEQYF	TGCAGTGCTAGAGATCAGCTAGCGGGGTCGGTATACGAGCAGTACTTC	TRBV20-1	TRBD2	16	TRBJ2-7	few
CASSFTGLNTGELFF	TGTGCCAGCAGCTTCACAGGGTTAAACACCGGGGAGCTGTTTTTT	TRBV7-2	NA	15	TRBJ2-2	NA
CASSNTGLTYEQYF	TGTGCCAGCAGCAATACGGGGCTAACCTACGAGCAGTACTTC	TRBV7-6	NA	14	TRBJ2-7	NA
CASNEGGPGREQFF	TGTGCCAGCAATGAGGGAGGGCCTGGGAGAGAGCAGTTCTTC	TRBV6-5	TRBD2	14	TRBJ2-1	NA
CASSSQETSGQANF	TGTGCCAGCAGCTCACAGGAGACTAGCGGCCAGGCGAACTTC	TRBV7-2	TRBD2	14	TRBJ2-5	NA
CASSEVSGQGNEKLFF	TGTGCCAGCAGTGAAGTATCGGGACAGGGAAATGAAAAACTGTTTTTT	TRBV6-1	TRBD1	16	TRBJ1-4	NA
CASSPFRLAGGPTAQYF	TGTGCCAGCAGTCCCTTCCGACTAGCGGGAGGGCCCACAGCGCAGTATTTT	TRBV6-5	TRBD2	17	TRBJ2-3	NA
CAISDTGTGYEQYF	TGTGCCATCAGTGACACCGGGACAGGGTACGAGCAGTACTTC	TRBV10-3	TRBD1	14	TRBJ2-7	NA
CASSLDGTPNTEAFF	TGTGCCAGCAGCTTAGATGGGACACCGAACACTGAAGCTTTCTTT	TRBV7-9	NA	15	TRBJ1-1	NA
CASSHRGLSDGYTF	TGTGCCAGCAGCCACAGGGGGCTTTCAGATGGCTACACCTTC	TRBV6-5	TRBD1	14	TRBJ1-2	few
CASSLGLSNEKLFF	TGTGCCAGCAGCTTAGGGTTGTCTAATGAAAAACTGTTTTTT	TRBV5-4	NA	14	TRBJ1-4	NA
CAWSGTGLSPLHF	TGTGCCTGGAGTGGGACAGGGCTTTCACCCCTCCACTTT	TRBV30	TRBD1	13	TRBJ1-6	few
CASSKVDYEQYF	TGTGCCAGCAGTAAAGTGGACTACGAGCAGTACTTC	TRBV12-3/TRBV12-4	NA	12	TRBJ2-7	few